This TCR beta chain was found in a study of T-cell reconstitution after alpha-beta-depleted transplantation in children. Study-wide points: Newly generated T cells supplied most T-cell counts and diversity one year post-transplant. Several patients had high TCRbeta diversity at day 60; it came from surviving recipient T cells and thymic progenitors. Reports say that about two months after transplant, the alpha-beta T cells came out of several hundred graft clones that had expanded.

Unique molecular identifiers tagged the TCRbeta library. TCRdb reprocessed the PCR reads via MiXCR and lists one record per CDR3 protein. The table includes a few hundred thousand distinct CDR3 sequences, more than 20% detected once. CDR1 and CDR2 from the germline V gene are SQVTM and ANQGSEA. The CDR3 runs to 14 residues. V was clipped by 3 bases and J by 4 bases, with 13 bases between them. This clonotype has a count of ten or more. The antigen is not known. Source: PBMCs, taken before TCRalphabeta/CD19-depleted stem cell transplant. This clonotype originated in a girl aged 2-10 years with Fanconi anemia, due to receive a stem cell transplant. The chain carries TRBV29-1 and TRBJ2-1; possibly TRBD2 for D (6 bases). The CDR3 DNA is TGCAGCGTTGACTTCGGCGGGGCTTACAATGAGCAGTTCTTC. This codes for CSVDFGGAYNEQFF.